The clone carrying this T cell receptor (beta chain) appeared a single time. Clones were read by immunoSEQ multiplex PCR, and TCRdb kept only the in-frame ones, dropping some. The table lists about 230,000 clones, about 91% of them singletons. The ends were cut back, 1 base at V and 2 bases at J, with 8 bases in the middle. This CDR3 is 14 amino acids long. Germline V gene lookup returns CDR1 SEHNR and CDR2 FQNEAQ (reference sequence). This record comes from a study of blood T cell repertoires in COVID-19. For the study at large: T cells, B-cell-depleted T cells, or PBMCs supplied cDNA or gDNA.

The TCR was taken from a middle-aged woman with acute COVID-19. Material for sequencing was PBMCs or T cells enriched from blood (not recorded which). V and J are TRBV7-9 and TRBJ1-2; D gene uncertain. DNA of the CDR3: TGTGCCAGCAGCTTAGAGGTCAGGAACTATGGCTACACCTTC. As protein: CASSLEVRNYGYTF.